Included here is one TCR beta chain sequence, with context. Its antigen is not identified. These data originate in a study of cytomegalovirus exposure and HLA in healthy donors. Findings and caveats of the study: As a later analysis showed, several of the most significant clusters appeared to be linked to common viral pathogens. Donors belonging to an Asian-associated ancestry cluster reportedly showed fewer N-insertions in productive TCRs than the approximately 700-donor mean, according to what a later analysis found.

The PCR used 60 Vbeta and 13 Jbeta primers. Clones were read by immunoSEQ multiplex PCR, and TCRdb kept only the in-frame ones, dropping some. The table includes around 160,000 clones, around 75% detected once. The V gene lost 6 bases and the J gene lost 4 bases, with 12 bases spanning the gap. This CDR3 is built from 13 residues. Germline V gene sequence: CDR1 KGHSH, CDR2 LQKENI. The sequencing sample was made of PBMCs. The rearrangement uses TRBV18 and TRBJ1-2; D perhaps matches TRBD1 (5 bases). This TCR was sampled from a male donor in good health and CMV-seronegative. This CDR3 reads CASSQDTVYGYTF. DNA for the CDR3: TGTGCCAGCTCCCAGGACACAGTCTATGGCTACACCTTC.